The 16 T cell receptor beta chains below all came from one sample that was sequenced in a study of blood T cell repertoires in COVID-19. Assay used: immunoSEQ multiplex PCR; TCRdb lists only in-frame clones, some missing. Of fewer than 200,000 clones in the sample, 80% to 90% are singletons; the top ten hold 12%. Sequenced sample: peripheral blood. Receptors originate from a woman in her 70s with COVID-19, enrolled during active disease.

The chain joins TRBV5-8 to TRBJ2-7; D possibly corresponds to TRBD2 (7 bases). The CDR3 has 15 residues. With 6 bases removed from V and 0 bases from J, the gap between germline ends came to 16 bases. Per the germline V gene, CDR1 is SGHTS and CDR2 is YDEGEE. The CDR3 spells CASKIRGAYSYEQYF. CDR3 bases: TGTGCCAGCAAAATTCGGGGGGCTTACTCCTACGAGCAGTACTTC.

V gene TRBV7-2 combines with J gene TRBJ2-5; D is perhaps TRBD2 (6 bases). Germline V gene data show CDR1 as SGHTA and CDR2 as FQGNSA. The CDR3 is made up of 14 amino acids. V shed 5 bases and J shed 5 bases, with 15 bases lying between them. CDR3 coding DNA: TGTGCCAGCAGCCGTCCCGGCGGGACGGAGACCCAGTACTTC. Its translation: CASSRPGGTETQYF.

This clone has a handful of counts. This chain uses TRBV18 with TRBJ2-7; 12 bases line up with TRBD1. This CDR3 is built from 17 residues. V lost 3 bases to trimming and J lost 0 bases; unmatched junction nucleotides: 6. Germline V lookup: CDR1 KGHSH, CDR2 LQKENI. CDR3 region: CASSPGQGARNSYEQYF. The CDR3 DNA reads TGTGCCAGCTCACCGGGACAGGGGGCGAGGAACTCCTACGAGCAGTACTTC.

The rearrangement uses TRBV5-1 and TRBJ2-1, with 9 bases lining up with TRBD2. Germline CDR1 reads SGHRS; CDR2 reads YFSETQ. V lost 0 bases, J lost 2 bases, and 9 bases stayed unmatched. The CDR3 has 18 amino acids. This CDR3 is CASSLDSSGIVAYNEQFF. The CDR3 bases are TGCGCCAGCAGCTTGGATTCTAGCGGGATAGTAGCCTACAATGAGCAGTTCTTC.

The V and J genes are TRBV7-9 and TRBJ2-5; TRBD2 aligns across 7 bases. From germline, CDR1 is SEHNR and CDR2 FQNEAQ (reference sequence). This CDR3 has 15 amino acids. V shed 0 bases, J shed 5 bases, and the junction held 6 bases outside the gene matches. The CDR3 sequence is CASSLAGRELETQYF. The CDR3 DNA follows: TGTGCCAGCAGCTTAGCTGGGCGGGAGCTTGAGACCCAGTACTTC.

The rearrangement uses TRBV11-2 and TRBJ2-5; TRBD2 matches at 13 bases. V was clipped by 5 bases and J by 5 bases; unmatched bases: 11. This CDR3 has 17 amino acids. In germline, CDR1 is SGHAT, CDR2 FQNNGV. The CDR3 nucleotides are TGTGCCAGCAGCGCCCGGACTAGCGGGAGAGGAGGGGAGACCCAGTACTTC. Protein sequence: CASSARTSGRGGETQYF.

The chain carries TRBV7-2 and TRBJ2-1, with 13 bases identical to TRBD2. J gave up 12 bases and V 1 base, and 6 bases lay outside the gene matches. The CDR3 is 15 residues long. CDR1 and CDR2 (germline): SGHTA, FQGNSA. The CDR3 region is CASSLGGLAGVRQFF. CDR3 in DNA: TGTGCCAGCAGCTTAGGAGGACTAGCGGGAGTTCGGCAGTTCTTC.

The rearrangement uses TRBV6-1 and TRBJ1-5, with TRBD1 matching 8 bases. Trimming cost V 2 bases and J 11 bases; bases outside gene matches: 11. CDR1 MNHNS and CDR2 SASEGT come from the germline V gene. This CDR3 is 15 amino acids long. CDR3 DNA: TGTGCCAGCAGTGAATCGGGACAGGTGGCCTTGGCCCAGCATTTT. Its translation: CASSESGQVALAQHF.

V usage is TRBV12-5 and J usage is TRBJ2-5; 10 nucleotides match TRBD2. CDR1 is LGHNT and CDR2 is FRNRAP in the germline V gene. CDR3 length equals 13 residues. V shed 1 base, J shed 10 bases, and the junction held 3 bases outside the gene matches. The CDR3 spells CASGLGLAGDQYF. As DNA, the CDR3 is TGTGCTAGTGGTTTGGGGCTAGCGGGAGACCAGTACTTC.

This clone has only a few counts. This sequence joins TRBV7-9 and TRBJ1-5; possibly TRBD1 for D (6 bases). The CDR3 spans 15 residues. Per germline, CDR1 SEHNR and CDR2 FQNEAQ (reference sequence). V gave up 1 base and J gave up 4 bases, with 11 bases separating them. The CDR3, as DNA: TGTGCCAGCAGCTTAGGGACAGTGGATAATCAGCCCCAGCATTTT. Translation gives CASSLGTVDNQPQHF.

The genes are TRBV6-6 and TRBJ1-2; D might be TRBD1 (6 bases). V was clipped by 2 bases and J by 5 bases, with 15 bases between them. The CDR3 covers 15 residues. Germline assignment: CDR1 MNHNY and CDR2 SVGAGI (reference sequence). For the CDR3, the DNA is TGTGCCAGCAGTTACAGCAGGGGCGATCTTTATGGCTACACCTTC. It codes for CASSYSRGDLYGYTF.

This chain uses TRBV14 with TRBJ2-5; 7 nucleotides line up with TRBD1. Trimming removed 6 bases from V and 5 bases from J; junction bases left unmatched: 6. CDR3 length: 13 amino acids. Germline loops: CDR1 SGHDN, CDR2 FVKESK. CDR3 loop: CASSDGTVETQYF. The CDR3 coding sequence is TGTGCCAGCAGTGACGGGACAGTTGAGACCCAGTACTTC.

The rearrangement joins TRBV5-1 to TRBJ2-1; tentatively, D is TRBD2 (5 bases). The CDR3 length is 15 residues. Between the trimmed V and J ends, which lost 1 base and 0 bases, there was a span of 8 bases. Germline lookup yields CDR1 SGHRS and CDR2 YFSETQ. CDR3 residues: CASSLSGSSYNEQFF. CDR3 sequence (DNA): TGCGCCAGCAGCTTGTCTGGGAGCTCCTACAATGAGCAGTTCTTC.

V gene TRBV11-3 combines with J gene TRBJ2-7, with D maybe TRBD1 (6 bases). This CDR3 contains 16 residues. Germline V gene data show CDR1 as SGHNT and CDR2 as YENEEA. The V gene lost 0 bases and the J gene lost 5 bases, with 17 bases spanning the gap. This chain's CDR3 is CASSLDGTLVLNEQYF. Written as DNA, the CDR3 is TGTGCCAGCAGCTTAGACGGGACACTGGTTCTCAACGAGCAGTACTTC.

The CDR3 coding sequence is TGCGCCAGCAGCTTGTTCCCCCCCCCTAACAATGAGCAGTTCTTC. Translating it yields CASSLFPPPNNEQFF. The chain couples TRBV5-1 to TRBJ2-1; D remains unclear. Trimming stripped 1 base from V and 5 bases from J, with 13 bases between. The CDR3 is made up of 15 amino acids. CDR1 is SGHRS and CDR2 is YFSETQ in the germline V gene.

The chain joins TRBV2 to TRBJ2-7; D perhaps matches TRBD2 (6 bases). The ends were cut back, 7 bases at V and 7 bases at J, with 17 bases in the middle. This CDR3 spans 13 amino acids. In germline, CDR1 is SNHLY, CDR2 FYNNEI. CDR3 in amino acids: CASTPWRGGEQYF. The CDR3 nucleotides read TGTGCCAGCACCCCGTGGAGGGGTGGTGAGCAGTACTTC.